A selection of T cell receptor beta chains follows, all from one sample in a study of T cells in Graves' hyperthyroidism and ophthalmopathy. TCRdb re-derived calls from the multiplex PCR reads in MiXCR, one entry per CDR3 protein. The sample includes around 690,000 distinct CDR3 sequences, approximately 15% of them seen just once. What was sequenced was blood. The receptors were gathered from a middle-aged man with Graves' hyperthyroidism. Each CDR3 is given with its conserved first and last residue. A D gene is named only where the DNA matches it firmly.

>.|TRBV29-1
CSVAGQHYEQYF
>.|TRBV4-2
CASSQGGLPHEQFF
>TRBD1|TRBV6-1
CASSGQGQGNQPQHF
>.|TRBV20-1
CSASDPGTRGEKLFF
>.|TRBV6-1
CASSQGGRLEAFF
>.|TRBV30
CAWSPRLTGGELFF
>.|TRBV2
CASSVIRVNNQPQHF
>TRBD1|TRBV11-2
CASSLDPDRDQETQYF
>TRBD1|TRBV6-2/TRBV6-3
CASSAGTGALDFLVGTQYF
>.|TRBV6-1
CASRRGVGESYNEQFF
>TRBD2|TRBV7-2
CASSLAGGGGGTDTQYF
>.|TRBV2
CASSEKSYNQPQHF
>.|TRBV20-1
CSASAEGPAETQYF
>.|TRBV7-9
CASSSPYSDAEAFF
>.|TRBV6-2/TRBV6-3
CASSMGTRYLSAKNIQYF
>.|TRBV20-1
CRAKGVRVNEQFF
>.|TRBV7-9
CASSVDLSETQYF
>TRBD1|TRBV10-3
CAISVDRSTDTQYF
>.|TRBV28
CASSSAGAIQETQYF
>.|TRBV5-1
CASSLQGMGPYNEQFF
>.|TRBV11-2
CASSSDRRIGELFF
>.|TRBV7-3
CASSLGQGDSPLHF
>TRBD2|TRBV29-1
CSVAIVVGNGGRTNTGELFF
>.|TRBV3-1
CASSQDPGNSPLHF
>TRBD1|TRBV7-2
CASSLGPQGAGNTIYF
>.|TRBV28
CASSLMGKTLEAFF
>TRBD1|TRBV7-9
CASSSFRDRETQYF
>.|TRBV2
CASNWGTDTQYF
>.|TRBV29-1
CSVEIPTGSYEQYF
>TRBD2|TRBV10-3
CAISGTGTSGSSSTDTQYF
>TRBD1|TRBV11-3
CASSSRDSSYNEQFF
>.|TRBV6-1
CASSETRKNTEAFF
>TRBD2|TRBV4-1
CASSPGGFFSYTGELFF
>TRBD2|TRBV20-1
CSARDRGGSIDEQYF